This TCR beta chain was captured in a study of cytomegalovirus exposure and HLA in healthy donors. Points from the study as a whole: Cytomegalovirus-associated status was assigned to approximately 160 TCR beta chains.

A note on this clone: Its antigen is unidentified.

The method was immunoSEQ multiplex PCR; TCRdb's version includes in-frame clones alone and lacks a portion of them. The sample contains some 350,000 clones, about nine tenths of which appear only once. The CDR3 spans 12 residues. Deletions cut 5 bases from V and 5 bases from J, with 7 bases between. Looked up from germline, CDR1 is MNHNS and CDR2 is SASEGT. This TCR came from a woman aged 30 to 39 in good health and CMV-seropositive. J is TRBJ1-5 and V is TRBV6-1; D gene ambiguous. The sample consisted of PBMCs. The chain's CDR3 is CASSTPYQPQHF. DNA of the CDR3: TGTGCCAGCAGTACACCCTATCAGCCCCAGCATTTT.